A selection of T cell receptor beta chains follows, all from one sample in a study of technical replicates of blood from several donors. Sequencing was performed with immunoSEQ multiplex PCR; in TCRdb, only in-frame clones are kept and a portion is missing. The sample lists tens of thousands of clones, roughly 94% occurring once. The sequenced sample was PBMCs. Receptor source: a human donor in good health. Some clones in this sample may be carry-over from other donors' samples. Each CDR3 is given with its conserved first and last residue. A D gene is named only where the DNA matches it firmly. Clone size appears in some rows only: once, few, many, or a class for an expanded clone.

v_gene	abundance	d_gene	j_gene	CDR3nt	CDR3aa
TRBV4-1	-	TRBD2	TRBJ2-7	TGCGCCAGCAGCCAAACCCGATGGGGGGGATACGAGCAGTACTTC	CASSQTRWGGYEQYF
TRBV10-3	once	TRBD1	TRBJ2-7	TGTGCCATACAGGGGAATGGGTACGAGCAGTACTTC	CAIQGNGYEQYF
TRBV2	-	TRBD1	TRBJ1-1	TGTGCCAGCAGTAAACAGGGGGGGATGAGCTTCTTT	CASSKQGGMSFF
TRBV21-1	-	-	TRBJ2-7	TGTGCCAGCAGCAAAGCCGCGGGGACTAACACCTACGAGCAGTACTTC	CASSKAAGTNTYEQYF
TRBV5-1	-	TRBD1	TRBJ1-1	TGCGCCAGCAGCGGGGGACAGGGGATGGGTGGCACTGAAGCTTTCTTT	CASSGGQGMGGTEAFF
TRBV5-1	-	-	TRBJ2-6	TGCGCCAGCAGCTTGGTCACGCGGGACTCTGGGGCCAACGTCCTGACTTTC	CASSLVTRDSGANVLTF
TRBV7-7	once	-	TRBJ2-2	TGTGCCAGCAGCTCCATGGAGGGCCCCGGGGAGCTGTTTTTT	CASSSMEGPGELFF
TRBV2	-	-	TRBJ2-7	TGTGCCAGCAGTCATAGCTGGAAGGCTATCTACGAGCAGTACTTC	CASSHSWKAIYEQYF
TRBV4-1	-	-	TRBJ1-1	TGCGCCAGCAGCCAAGAGGGACAATGGGGGAACACTGAAGCTTTCTTT	CASSQEGQWGNTEAFF
TRBV19	-	TRBD1	TRBJ2-7	TGTGCCAGTAGTATGAGGACAGGGGGTGGCTACGAGCAGTACTTC	CASSMRTGGGYEQYF
TRBV11-2	-	-	TRBJ2-7	TGTGCCAGCAGCCCCCCTTCCTACGAGCAGTACTTC	CASSPPSYEQYF
TRBV2	-	TRBD1	TRBJ1-2	TGTGCCAGCAGTCGTGACAGGGACCCTGGCTACACCTTC	CASSRDRDPGYTF
TRBV5-6	once	-	TRBJ2-7	TGTGCCAGCAGCTTGGGCCCGGCGGTCAGCTCCTACGAGCAGTACTTC	CASSLGPAVSSYEQYF
TRBV6-5	-	TRBD1	TRBJ2-5	TGTGCCAGCAGTTACTCGTTGACAGGGTATGAAGAGACCCAGTACTTC	CASSYSLTGYEETQYF
TRBV7-2	-	-	TRBJ1-5	TGTGCCAGCGAACCGGGGGGCGGTAGCAATCAGCCCCAGCATTTT	CASEPGGGSNQPQHF
TRBV15	-	TRBD2	TRBJ2-1	TGTGCCACCAGCAGAGAGATGGCTAGCGGTGAGCAGTTCTTC	CATSREMASGEQFF
TRBV7-8	once	TRBD2	TRBJ2-3	TGTGCCAGCAGCTTAGTCGCGGGGGGGTTCACAGATACGCAGTATTTT	CASSLVAGGFTDTQYF
TRBV2	-	TRBD1	TRBJ2-3	TGTGCCAGCTCCGGACAGGGCCCAGATACGCAGTATTTT	CASSGQGPDTQYF
TRBV19	once	-	TRBJ1-6	TGTGCCAGTAGTATTGGGAGGGGGAGTAATTCACCCCTCCACTTT	CASSIGRGSNSPLHF
TRBV18	-	TRBD2	TRBJ2-7	TGTGCCAGCTCACCAGGGACTAGCTACGAGCAGTACTTC	CASSPGTSYEQYF
TRBV5-1	-	TRBD1	TRBJ1-2	TGCGCCAGCAGACTGGGACAGGGGGTTGGCTACACCTTC	CASRLGQGVGYTF
TRBV9	once	TRBD2	TRBJ2-1	TGTGCCAGCAGCGTATTACAGCGGGGGGAGTATGAGCAGTTCTTC	CASSVLQRGEYEQFF
TRBV6-5	-	-	TRBJ2-7	TGTGCCAGCAGTTCCGACACATACGAGCAGTACTTC	CASSSDTYEQYF
TRBV5-1	-	-	TRBJ2-7	TGCGCCAGCAAGGTGGAAAACGGGGTCTACGAGCAGTACTTC	CASKVENGVYEQYF
TRBV6-4	-	TRBD2	TRBJ2-1	TGTGCCAGCAGTCTAGCGGGCGGAGAGCAGTTCTTC	CASSLAGGEQFF
TRBV4-2	-	-	TRBJ2-2	TGTGCCAGCAGCCCCCTGACTAGTGGTAACACCGGGGAGCTGTTTTTT	CASSPLTSGNTGELFF
TRBV4-3	once	TRBD1	TRBJ2-5	TGCGCCAGCAGCCAAGCGACGGGACAGGGGGCCGTAGCCCAGTACTTC	CASSQATGQGAVAQYF
TRBV5-1	once	TRBD2	TRBJ2-3	TGCGCCAGCAGCTCCCGACTAGCGGGGGGCACAGATACGCAGTATTTT	CASSSRLAGGTDTQYF
TRBV5-4	-	-	TRBJ2-1	TGTGCCAGCAGCTTGCGGCTAGGGGATCGCTATGAGCAGTTCTTC	CASSLRLGDRYEQFF
TRBV2	-	-	TRBJ2-2	TGTGCCAGCAGGTGGGACACCGCGGTCACCGGGGAGCTGTTTTTT	CASRWDTAVTGELFF
TRBV7-2	-	-	TRBJ2-7	TGTGCCAGCAGCCAAGCCGGGTTTCCGTACGAGCAGTACTTC	CASSQAGFPYEQYF
TRBV2	few	TRBD2	TRBJ2-7	TGTGCCAGCAGTGAAGGAGCGGGGGGGCGTTTCTACGAGCAGTACTTC	CASSEGAGGRFYEQYF
TRBV27	-	TRBD2	TRBJ2-1	TGTGCCACCTTTATGAGCGGGAGGAGCTCCTACAATGAGCAGTTCTTC	CATFMSGRSSYNEQFF
TRBV7-6	-	TRBD1	TRBJ2-6	TGTGCCAGCAGCGGGGGACAGGGGAAAGGGGCCAACGTCCTGACTTTC	CASSGGQGKGANVLTF
TRBV11-2	-	-	TRBJ1-1	TGTGCCAGCAGCTTAGATATCTACAACACTGAAGCTTTCTTT	CASSLDIYNTEAFF
TRBV7-2	-	TRBD2	TRBJ2-3	TGTGCCAGCAGCCCCAGAGCGGGAGTCTATGATACGCAGTATTTT	CASSPRAGVYDTQYF
TRBV10-3	-	-	TRBJ2-7	TGTGCCATAAGTAAAATGGTCGAAAGCGGGGAGCAGTACTTC	CAISKMVESGEQYF
TRBV25-1	few	-	TRBJ2-7	TGTGCCAGCAGTGAATACGTAAGCGGGCTCGGGGAGCAGTACTTC	CASSEYVSGLGEQYF
TRBV14	-	-	TRBJ1-3	TGTGCCAGCAGCCAAGTGGGCAGGTCGGACACCATATATTTT	CASSQVGRSDTIYF
TRBV10-2	-	-	TRBJ2-5	TGCGCCAGCAGGAATACGGGGGGCGGGGAGACCCAGTACTTC	CASRNTGGGETQYF
TRBV11-2	-	-	TRBJ2-1	TGTGCCAGCAGCTTAGATCTCGCGGCACCTAGGCAACAGTTCTTC	CASSLDLAAPRQQFF